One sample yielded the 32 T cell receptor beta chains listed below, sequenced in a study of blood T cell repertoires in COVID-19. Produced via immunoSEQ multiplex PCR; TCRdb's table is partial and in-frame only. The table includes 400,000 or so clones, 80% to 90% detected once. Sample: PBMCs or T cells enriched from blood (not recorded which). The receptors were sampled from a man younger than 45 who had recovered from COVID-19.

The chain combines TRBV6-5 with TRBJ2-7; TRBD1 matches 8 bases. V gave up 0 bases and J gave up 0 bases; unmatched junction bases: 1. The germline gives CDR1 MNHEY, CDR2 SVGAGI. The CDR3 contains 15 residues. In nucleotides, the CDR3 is TGTGCCAGCAGTTACTCGACAGGGGCCTCCTACGAGCAGTACTTC. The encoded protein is CASSYSTGASYEQYF.

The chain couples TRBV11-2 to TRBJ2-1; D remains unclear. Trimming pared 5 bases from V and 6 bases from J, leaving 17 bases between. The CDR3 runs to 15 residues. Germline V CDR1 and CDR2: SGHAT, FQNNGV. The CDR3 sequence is CASSPGPTFTNEQFF. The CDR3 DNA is TGTGCCAGCAGCCCAGGCCCCACTTTTACCAATGAGCAGTTCTTC.

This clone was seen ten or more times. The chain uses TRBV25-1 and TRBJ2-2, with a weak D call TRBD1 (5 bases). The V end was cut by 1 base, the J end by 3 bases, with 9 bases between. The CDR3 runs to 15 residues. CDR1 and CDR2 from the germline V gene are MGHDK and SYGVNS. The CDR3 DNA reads TGTGCCAGCAGTGAATTAGACAGCGACACCGGGGAGCTGTTTTTT. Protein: CASSELDSDTGELFF.

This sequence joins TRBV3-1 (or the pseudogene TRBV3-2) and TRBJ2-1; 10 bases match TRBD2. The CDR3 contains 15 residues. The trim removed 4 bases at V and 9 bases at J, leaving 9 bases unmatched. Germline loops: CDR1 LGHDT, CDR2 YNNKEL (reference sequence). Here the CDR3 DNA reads TGTGCCAGCAGCCGTCCCGGGACTAGCGTAAGTGAGCAGTTCTTC. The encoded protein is CASSRPGTSVSEQFF.

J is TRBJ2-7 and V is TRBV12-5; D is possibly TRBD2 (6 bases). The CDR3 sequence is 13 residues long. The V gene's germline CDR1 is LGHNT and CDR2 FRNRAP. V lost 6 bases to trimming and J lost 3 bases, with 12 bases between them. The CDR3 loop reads CASGTGESYEQYF. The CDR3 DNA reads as TGTGCTAGTGGCACGGGAGAGAGCTACGAGCAGTACTTC.

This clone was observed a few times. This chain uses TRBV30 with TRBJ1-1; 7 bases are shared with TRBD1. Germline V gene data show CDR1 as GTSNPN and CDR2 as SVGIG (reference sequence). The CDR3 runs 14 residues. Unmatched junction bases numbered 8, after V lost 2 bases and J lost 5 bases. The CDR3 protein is CAWSPSTGRTEAFF. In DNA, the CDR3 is TGTGCCTGGAGTCCCTCGACAGGGCGGACTGAAGCTTTCTTT.

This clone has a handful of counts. The CDR3 region is CASRGTGHLEGYTF. DNA for the CDR3: TGTGCCAGCAGGGGGACAGGGCATTTGGAGGGCTACACCTTC. The chain has TRBV2 and TRBJ1-2, with 9 bases aligning to TRBD1. The J segment lost 8 bases and the V segment lost 6 bases, leaving 10 bases of the junction unmatched. Germline CDR1 and CDR2: SNHLY and FYNNEI. CDR3 length: 14 residues.

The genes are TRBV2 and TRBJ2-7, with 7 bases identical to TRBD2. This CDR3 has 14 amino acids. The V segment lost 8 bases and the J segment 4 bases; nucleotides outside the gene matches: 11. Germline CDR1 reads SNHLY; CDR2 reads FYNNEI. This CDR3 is CASGTGGLRYEQYF. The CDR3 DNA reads TGTGCCAGCGGGACGGGGGGACTAAGGTACGAGCAGTACTTC.

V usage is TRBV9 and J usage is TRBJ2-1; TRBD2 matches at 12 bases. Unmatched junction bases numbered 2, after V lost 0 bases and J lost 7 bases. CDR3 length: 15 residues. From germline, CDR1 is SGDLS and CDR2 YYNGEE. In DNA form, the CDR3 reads TGTGCCAGCAGCGTAGATGGACTAGCGGGGAATGAGCAGTTCTTC. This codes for CASSVDGLAGNEQFF.

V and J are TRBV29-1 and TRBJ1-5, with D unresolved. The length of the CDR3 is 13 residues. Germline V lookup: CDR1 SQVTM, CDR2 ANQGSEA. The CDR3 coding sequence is TGCAGTGCGCGAGAGAATAGCAATCAGCCCCAGCATTTT. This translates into CSARENSNQPQHF.

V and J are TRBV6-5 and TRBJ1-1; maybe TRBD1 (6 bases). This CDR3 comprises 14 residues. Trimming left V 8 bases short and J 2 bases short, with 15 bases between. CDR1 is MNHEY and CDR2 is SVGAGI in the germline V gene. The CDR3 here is CASFRGRVNTEAFF. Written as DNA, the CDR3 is TGTGCCAGCTTTAGGGGGAGGGTAAACACTGAAGCTTTCTTT.

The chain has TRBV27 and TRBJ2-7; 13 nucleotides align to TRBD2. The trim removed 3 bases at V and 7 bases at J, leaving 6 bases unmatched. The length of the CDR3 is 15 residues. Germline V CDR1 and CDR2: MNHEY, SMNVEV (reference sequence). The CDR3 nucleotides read TGTGCCAGCAGTTTGACTAGCGGGAGGCCAGGGGAGCAGTACTTC. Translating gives CASSLTSGRPGEQYF.

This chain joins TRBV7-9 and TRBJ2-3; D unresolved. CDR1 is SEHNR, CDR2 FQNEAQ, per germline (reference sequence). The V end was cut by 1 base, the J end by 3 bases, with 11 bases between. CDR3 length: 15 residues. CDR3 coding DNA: TGTGCCAGCAGCTTAGAATTCGGGTTGACAGATACGCAGTATTTT. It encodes CASSLEFGLTDTQYF.

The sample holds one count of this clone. Here the CDR3 reads CAWSSTDLGTVNSPLHF. In DNA form, the CDR3 reads TGTGCCTGGAGTTCCACTGACCTGGGGACAGTGAATTCACCCCTCCACTTT. V gene TRBV30 combines with J gene TRBJ1-6, with 7 positions matching TRBD1. CDR3 length equals 17 residues. Germline V gene sequence: CDR1 GTSNPN, CDR2 SVGIG (reference sequence). V shed 2 bases, J shed 7 bases, and the junction held 14 bases outside the gene matches.

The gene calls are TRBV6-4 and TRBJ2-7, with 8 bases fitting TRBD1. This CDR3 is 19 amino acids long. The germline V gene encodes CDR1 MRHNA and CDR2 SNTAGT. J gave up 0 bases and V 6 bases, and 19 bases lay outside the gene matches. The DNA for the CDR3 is TGTGCCAGCAGACAACACAGGGGGGATACGCGGGTGAGCTCCTACGAGCAGTACTTC. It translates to CASRQHRGDTRVSSYEQYF.

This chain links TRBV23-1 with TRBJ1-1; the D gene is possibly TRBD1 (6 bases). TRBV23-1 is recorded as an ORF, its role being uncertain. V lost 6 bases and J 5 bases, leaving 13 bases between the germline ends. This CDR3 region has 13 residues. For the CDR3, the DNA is TGCGCCAGCAGCCCCCACAGGGTTACTGAAGCTTTCTTT. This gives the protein CASSPHRVTEAFF.

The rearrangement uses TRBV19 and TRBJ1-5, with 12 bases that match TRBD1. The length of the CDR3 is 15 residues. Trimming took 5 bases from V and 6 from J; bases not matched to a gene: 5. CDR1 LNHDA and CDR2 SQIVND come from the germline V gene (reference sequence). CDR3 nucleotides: TGTGCCAGTAGTGGGACAGGGGGCGGGATTCAGCCCCAGCATTTT. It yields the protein CASSGTGGGIQPQHF.

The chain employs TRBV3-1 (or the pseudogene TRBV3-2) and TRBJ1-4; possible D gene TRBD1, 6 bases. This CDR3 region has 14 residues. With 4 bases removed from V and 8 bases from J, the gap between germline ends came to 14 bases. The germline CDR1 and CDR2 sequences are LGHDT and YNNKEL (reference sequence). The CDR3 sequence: CASSPDRKDEKLFF. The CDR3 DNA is TGTGCCAGCAGCCCCGACAGGAAGGACGAAAAACTGTTTTTT.

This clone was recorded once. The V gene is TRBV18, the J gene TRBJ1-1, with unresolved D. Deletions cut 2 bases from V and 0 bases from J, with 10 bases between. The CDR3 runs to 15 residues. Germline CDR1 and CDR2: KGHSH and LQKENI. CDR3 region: CASSPWANMNTEAFF. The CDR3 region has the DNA TGTGCCAGCTCACCATGGGCCAATATGAACACTGAAGCTTTCTTT. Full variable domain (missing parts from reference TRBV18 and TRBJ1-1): NAGVMQNPRHLVRRRGQEARLRCSPMKGHSHVYWYRQLPEEGLKFMVYLQKENIIDESGMPKERFSAEFPKEGPSILRIQQVVRGDSAAYFCASSPWANMNTEAFFGQGTRLTVV.

In DNA, the CDR3 is TGTGCCACCAGTGAAATAGCGGGAGGGAAGGAGACCCAGTACTTC. Amino acids: CATSEIAGGKETQYF. J is TRBJ2-5 and V is TRBV24-1, with 11 bases that match TRBD2. V trimming: 4 bases; J trimming: 5 bases; junction bases outside the gene matches: 5. Germline V gene data show CDR1 as KGHDR and CDR2 as SFDVKD. The CDR3 has 15 residues.

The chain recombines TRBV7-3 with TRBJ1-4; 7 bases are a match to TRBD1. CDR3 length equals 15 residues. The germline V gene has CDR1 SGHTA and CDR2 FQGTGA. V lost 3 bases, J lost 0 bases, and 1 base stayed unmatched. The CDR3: CASSFGTATNEKLFF. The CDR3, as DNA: TGTGCCAGCAGCTTTGGGACAGCAACTAATGAAAAACTGTTTTTT.

CDR3 bases: TGCGCCAGCAGCTTGGAGGGCAGGGGGTTCTCTGGAAACACCATATATTTT. Translation gives CASSLEGRGFSGNTIYF. The rearrangement uses TRBV5-1 and TRBJ1-3, with 7 bases aligning to TRBD1. Losses at the gene ends were 0 bases for V and 0 bases for J; bases not matched to a gene: 6. The CDR3 runs to 17 residues. Germline V CDR1 and CDR2: SGHRS, YFSETQ.

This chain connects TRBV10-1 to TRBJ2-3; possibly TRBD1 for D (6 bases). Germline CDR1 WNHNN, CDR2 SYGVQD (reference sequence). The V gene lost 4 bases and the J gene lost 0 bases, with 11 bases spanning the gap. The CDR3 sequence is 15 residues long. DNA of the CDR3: TGCGCCAGCAGTGGGACAGTGGCTAGCACAGATACGCAGTATTTT. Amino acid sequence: CASSGTVASTDTQYF.

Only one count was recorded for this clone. The CDR3 reads CATRETFQETQYF. The CDR3 coding sequence is TGTGCCACCCGGGAGACTTTTCAAGAGACCCAGTACTTC. The chain recombines TRBV2 with TRBJ2-5; possibly TRBD2 for D (6 bases). Germline V gene sequence: CDR1 SNHLY, CDR2 FYNNEI. With 10 bases removed from V and 2 bases from J, the gap between germline ends came to 14 bases. This CDR3 has 13 residues.

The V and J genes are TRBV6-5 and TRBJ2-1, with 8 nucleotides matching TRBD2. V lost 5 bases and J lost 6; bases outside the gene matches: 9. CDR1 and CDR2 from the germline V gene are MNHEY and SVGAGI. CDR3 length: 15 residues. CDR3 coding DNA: TGTGCCAGCAGTCGGGGGGCTAGCGGGCGCAATGAGCAGTTCTTC. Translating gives CASSRGASGRNEQFF.

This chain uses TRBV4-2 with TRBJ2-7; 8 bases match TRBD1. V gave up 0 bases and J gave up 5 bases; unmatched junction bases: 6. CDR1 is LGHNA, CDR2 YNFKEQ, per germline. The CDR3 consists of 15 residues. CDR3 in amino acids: CASSQDPGGVDEQYF. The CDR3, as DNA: TGTGCCAGCAGCCAAGATCCAGGGGGCGTAGACGAGCAGTACTTC.

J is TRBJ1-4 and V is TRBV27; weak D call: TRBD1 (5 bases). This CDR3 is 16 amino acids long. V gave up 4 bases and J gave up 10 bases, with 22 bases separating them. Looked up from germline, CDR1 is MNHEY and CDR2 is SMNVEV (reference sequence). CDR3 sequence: CASSSVQKGRSGKLFF. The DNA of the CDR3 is TGTGCCAGCAGTTCGGTCCAAAAGGGGCGTAGCGGAAAACTGTTTTTT.

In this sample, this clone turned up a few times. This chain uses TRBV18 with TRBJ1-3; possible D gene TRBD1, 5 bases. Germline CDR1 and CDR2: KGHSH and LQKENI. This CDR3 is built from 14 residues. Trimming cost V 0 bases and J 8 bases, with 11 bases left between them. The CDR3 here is CASSPPAGRHTIYF. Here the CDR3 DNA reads TGTGCCAGCTCACCACCGGCAGGGCGACACACCATATATTTT.

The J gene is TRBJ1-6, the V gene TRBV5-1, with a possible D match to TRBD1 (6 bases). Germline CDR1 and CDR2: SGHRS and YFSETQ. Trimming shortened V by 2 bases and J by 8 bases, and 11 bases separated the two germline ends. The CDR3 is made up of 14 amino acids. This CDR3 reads CASSFTGWDSPLHF. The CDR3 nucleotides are TGCGCCAGCAGCTTTACAGGGTGGGATTCACCCCTCCACTTT. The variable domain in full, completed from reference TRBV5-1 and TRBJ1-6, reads KAGVTQTPRYLIKTRGQQVTLSCSPISGHRSVSWYQQTPGQGLQFLFEYFSETQRNKGNFPGRFSGRQFSNSRSEMNVSTLELGDSALYLCASSFTGWDSPLHFGNGTRLTVT.

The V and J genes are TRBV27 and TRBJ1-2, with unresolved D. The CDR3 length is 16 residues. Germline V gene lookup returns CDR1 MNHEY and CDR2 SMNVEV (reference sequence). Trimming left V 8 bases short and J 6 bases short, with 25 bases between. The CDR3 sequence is CASSTTDAGSLDGYTF. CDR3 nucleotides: TGTGCCAGCTCCACGACGGATGCGGGCTCCTTGGATGGCTACACCTTC.

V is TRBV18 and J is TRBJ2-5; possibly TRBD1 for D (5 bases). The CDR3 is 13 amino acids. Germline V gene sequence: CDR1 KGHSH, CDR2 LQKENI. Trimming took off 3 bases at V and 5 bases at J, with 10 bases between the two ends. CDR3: CASSPPGRETQYF. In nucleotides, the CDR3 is TGTGCCAGCTCACCCCCAGGGCGGGAGACCCAGTACTTC.

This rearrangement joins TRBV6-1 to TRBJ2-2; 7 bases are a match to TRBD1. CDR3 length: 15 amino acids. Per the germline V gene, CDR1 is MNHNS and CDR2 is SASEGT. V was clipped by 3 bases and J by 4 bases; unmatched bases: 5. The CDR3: CASSDLTGTTGELFF. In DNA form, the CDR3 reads TGTGCCAGCAGTGATTTGACAGGGACCACCGGGGAGCTGTTTTTT.